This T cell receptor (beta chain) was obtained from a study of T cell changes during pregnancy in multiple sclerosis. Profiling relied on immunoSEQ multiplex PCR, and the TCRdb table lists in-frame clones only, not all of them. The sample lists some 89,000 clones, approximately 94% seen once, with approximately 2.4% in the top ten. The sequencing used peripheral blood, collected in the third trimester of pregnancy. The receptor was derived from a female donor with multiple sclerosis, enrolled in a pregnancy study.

The CDR3 loop is CASSQDRVYTEAFF. CDR3 DNA sequence: TGCGCCAGCAGCCAAGACAGAGTATACACTGAAGCTTTCTTT. The chain carries TRBV5-1 and TRBJ1-1, with D tentatively TRBD1 (5 bases). The CDR3 has 14 amino acids. V gave up 4 bases and J gave up 3 bases, with 13 bases separating them. The germline V gene has CDR1 SGHRS and CDR2 YFSETQ.